Detailed here is one TCR beta chain. No antigen is known for it. TCRdb's table, derived via immunoSEQ multiplex PCR, lists solely in-frame clones and lacks some. In the table there are around 15,000 clones, 84% of which are singletons. Patients had blood sampled at baseline and again on cycle 4 day 1 and cycle 7 day 1. The data stem from a study of OX40 agonist ivuxolimab in advanced cancers. Study summary: With ivuxolimab, an agonistic anti-OX40 (CD134) antibody, patients were treated. Findings and limits, study-wide: Clonal expansion in partial responders at 0.1-3.0 mg/kg ranked among the lowest. Both blood CD4+ and CD8+ T cells showed clonal growth by week 6 at 0.1 to 3.0 mg/kg.

Sequencing was performed on CD4+ or CD8+ T cells sorted from blood, taken in a trial of the OX40 agonist ivuxolimab. The source of this sequence is an adult with an advanced solid tumor such as melanoma, head and neck, liver or kidney cancer.

The CDR3 nucleotides read TGCGCCAGCAGCCCAGCGACAGGGAGGCTCCTCACCGGGGAGCTGTTTTTT. This codes for CASSPATGRLLTGELFF. The rearrangement uses TRBV4-3 and TRBJ2-2; maybe TRBD1 (7 bases). This CDR3 spans 17 amino acids. In germline, CDR1 is LGHNA, CDR2 YSLEER. V was clipped by 4 bases and J by 4 bases, with 19 bases between them.